Listed below are T cell receptor beta chains from one sample, sequenced in a study of metastatic and nonmetastatic thyroid tumors. Via MiXCR, TCRdb re-called the PCR reads. The sample carries several thousand clones, around 25% recorded once. The source material was tumor tissue. These receptors came from a female donor with papillary thyroid cancer or a benign thyroid nodule (not recorded which). Some clones in this sample may be carry-over from other donors' samples. CDR3s include the opening cysteine and the closing phenylalanine or tryptophan. D genes are given only for firm matches. The size entry is marked missing in some rows and otherwise reads once, few, many or a size class.

CSARGQHYYEQYF | TGCAGTGCTAGAGGACAGCACTACTACGAGCAGTACTTC | NA | TRBJ2-7 | medium-sized | TRBV20-1
CASSQDTSYEQYF | TGTGCCAGCAGCCAAGATACTTCCTACGAGCAGTACTTC | NA | TRBJ2-7 | many | TRBV14
CASSLEGLAKNIQYF | TGTGCCAGCAGCTTAGAAGGGTTAGCCAAAAACATTCAGTACTTC | NA | TRBJ2-4 | NA | TRBV7-9
CASRPAGAGYTF | TGTGCCAGCCGACCGGCAGGGGCCGGCTACACCTTC | NA | TRBJ1-2 | NA | TRBV19
CASSFQASGTDTQYF | TGTGCCAGCAGCTTTCAGGCTAGCGGTACAGATACGCAGTATTTT | TRBD2 | TRBJ2-3 | many | TRBV7-2
CASRSPPGDEQFF | TGTGCCAGCAGATCTCCCCCGGGAGATGAGCAGTTCTTC | NA | TRBJ2-1 | once | TRBV12-3/TRBV12-4
CSARALYAGERDTQYF | TGCAGTGCTAGAGCCCTCTATGCGGGAGAGAGAGATACGCAGTATTTT | TRBD2 | TRBJ2-3 | NA | TRBV20-1
CSVDDRRDRGRHEQFF | TGCAGCGTTGACGATAGGAGGGACAGGGGAAGGCATGAGCAGTTCTTC | TRBD1 | TRBJ2-1 | many | TRBV29-1
CASFFRAGTVLPSGNTIYF | TGTGCCAGCTTCTTTCGTGCGGGGACAGTGCTACCCTCTGGAAACACCATATATTTT | TRBD1 | TRBJ1-3 | NA | TRBV6-2/TRBV6-3
CASSQDGAGNSSPLHF | TGTGCCAGCAGCCAAGATGGGGCAGGGAACTCTTCACCCCTCCACTTT | NA | TRBJ1-6 | many | TRBV4-2
CASRPGERYGYTF | TGTGCCAGCAGACCCGGGGAGCGCTATGGCTACACCTTC | NA | TRBJ1-2 | medium-sized | TRBV28
CASRQSKSNTEAFF | TGTGCCAGTAGACAAAGCAAATCTAACACTGAAGCTTTCTTT | NA | TRBJ1-1 | many | TRBV19
CAIEIRGYSNQPQHF | TGTGCCATCGAAATCAGGGGTTATAGCAATCAGCCCCAGCATTTT | NA | TRBJ1-5 | medium-sized | TRBV6-1
CASSDSSGGATDTQYF | TGTGCCAGCAGTGACTCCAGCGGGGGGGCCACAGATACGCAGTATTTT | TRBD2 | TRBJ2-3 | medium-sized | TRBV6-4
CSARMDSNTEAFF | TGCAGTGCCCGGATGGACAGTAACACTGAAGCTTTCTTT | NA | TRBJ1-1 | medium-sized | TRBV20-1
CASSEDRASRGQYF | TGTGCCAGCAGTGAAGACAGGGCCTCTCGAGGGCAGTACTTC | NA | TRBJ2-7 | medium-sized | TRBV6-1
CASSRPRLGEQYF | TGTGCCAGCAGTCGACCCAGGTTGGGCGAGCAGTACTTC | NA | TRBJ2-7 | medium-sized | TRBV28
CASKSQDGRALTDTQYF | TGTGCCAGTAAGAGTCAGGACGGGAGGGCTCTTACAGATACGCAGTATTTT | TRBD2 | TRBJ2-3 | many | TRBV19
CASRVGGGQGNIQYF | TGTGCCAGCAGAGTAGGGGGGGGACAGGGAAACATTCAGTACTTC | TRBD1 | TRBJ2-4 | many | TRBV28
CASRAGTVSGELFF | TGTGCCAGTAGGGCAGGGACGGTTTCCGGGGAGCTGTTTTTT | NA | TRBJ2-2 | few | TRBV19
CASSFRGSLTDTQYF | TGTGCCAGCAGCTTCAGGGGATCCCTCACAGATACGCAGTATTTT | NA | TRBJ2-3 | many | TRBV5-8
CASSSPGTGGPEAFF | TGTGCCAGCAGCTCTCCGGGGACAGGGGGGCCCGAAGCTTTCTTT | TRBD1 | TRBJ1-1 | many | TRBV7-9
CASSLETRYTEAFF | TGTGCCAGCAGTTTGGAGACAAGGTACACTGAAGCTTTCTTT | NA | TRBJ1-1 | many | TRBV12-3/TRBV12-4
CASSISYGTEAFF | TGCGCCAGCAGCATTTCGTATGGCACTGAAGCTTTCTTT | NA | TRBJ1-1 | few | TRBV5-1
CASSYSVNYGYTF | TGTGCCAGCAGTTACTCAGTCAACTATGGCTACACCTTC | NA | TRBJ1-2 | few | TRBV6-2/TRBV6-3
CVSSVAEVVNTEAFF | TGTGTCAGCAGCGTCGCCGAAGTGGTGAACACTGAAGCTTTCTTT | NA | TRBJ1-1 | NA | TRBV2
CASSPLSGGGNEQFF | TGTGCCAGCTCACCACTGAGCGGGGGGGGGAATGAGCAGTTCTTC | TRBD2 | TRBJ2-1 | few | TRBV18
CASRGTSVGPEDTQYF | TGTGCCAGCAGGGGGACTAGCGTGGGGCCGGAAGATACGCAGTATTTT | TRBD2 | TRBJ2-3 | few | TRBV12-3/TRBV12-4
CSATGGTENQPQHF | TGCAGTGCTACTGGGGGGACGGAGAATCAGCCCCAGCATTTT | NA | TRBJ1-5 | many | TRBV20-1
CASSLAGGYGYTF | TGTGCCAGCAGTTTGGCGGGAGGTTATGGCTACACCTTC | NA | TRBJ1-2 | large | TRBV28
CASSLTGGPYNEQFF | TGTGCCAGCAGCCTAACGGGAGGACCTTACAATGAGCAGTTCTTC | TRBD2 | TRBJ2-1 | many | TRBV9
CAWSVPGQGLRGNTIYF | TGTGCCTGGAGTGTACCGGGACAGGGTTTGCGGGGAAACACCATATATTTT | TRBD1 | TRBJ1-3 | many | TRBV30
CSAQGQGEAFF | TGCAGTGCGCAAGGACAGGGTGAAGCTTTCTTT | TRBD1 | TRBJ1-1 | NA | TRBV20-1
CASSVEVGTGNTIYF | TGTGCCAGCAGTGTCGAGGTGGGAACTGGAAACACCATATATTTT | NA | TRBJ1-3 | medium-sized | TRBV2
CASSLGTVRYGYTF | TGTGCCAGCAGCTTGGGGACAGTCCGCTATGGCTACACCTTC | NA | TRBJ1-2 | medium-sized | TRBV5-5
CSAQTSSEGNYGYTF | TGCAGTGCCCAGACAAGTTCGGAGGGAAACTATGGCTACACCTTC | NA | TRBJ1-2 | NA | TRBV20-1
CSARDEGGPYEQYF | TGCAGTGCTAGAGATGAGGGGGGCCCCTACGAGCAGTACTTC | NA | TRBJ2-7 | NA | TRBV20-1
CASSPQGGVNTGELFF | TGTGCCAGCAGTCCCCAGGGTGGGGTCAACACCGGGGAGCTGTTTTTT | NA | TRBJ2-2 | large | TRBV6-1
CASRPYRPGQGYNEQFF | TGTGCCAGCAGGCCCTACCGCCCGGGACAGGGTTACAATGAGCAGTTCTTC | TRBD1 | TRBJ2-1 | few | TRBV6-2/TRBV6-3
CASSYGEGQYF | TGTGCCAGCAGTTACGGCGAGGGGCAGTACTTC | NA | TRBJ2-5 | NA | TRBV6-5
CASSLEGSEAFF | TGCGCCAGCAGCTTGGAAGGGTCTGAAGCTTTCTTT | NA | TRBJ1-1 | medium-sized | TRBV5-1
CASSVPSGQMNNEAFF | TGTGCCAGCAGTGTTCCCTCGGGACAGATGAACAACGAAGCTTTCTTT | TRBD1 | TRBJ1-1 | once | TRBV2
CASRAGTHTGELFF | TGTGCCAGCAGGGCCGGGACACACACCGGGGAGCTGTTTTTT | NA | TRBJ2-2 | large | TRBV6-1
CAISENSYEQYF | TGTGCCATCAGTGAGAACTCCTACGAGCAGTACTTC | NA | TRBJ2-7 | few | TRBV10-3
CASSLELAGGVSYNEQFF | TGTGCCAGCAGCTTAGAACTAGCGGGGGGGGTGTCCTACAATGAGCAGTTCTTC | TRBD2 | TRBJ2-1 | NA | TRBV11-2
CASSLVSNIQYF | TGTGCCAGCAGTTTAGTTTCGAACATTCAGTACTTC | NA | TRBJ2-4 | many | TRBV12-3/TRBV12-4
CASTRPGQGITEAFF | TGTGCCAGCACGCGACCGGGACAGGGGATCACTGAAGCTTTCTTT | TRBD1 | TRBJ1-1 | few | TRBV12-3/TRBV12-4
CASTSQGTIQYF | TGTGCCAGCACTTCGCAGGGGACCATTCAGTACTTC | NA | TRBJ2-4 | NA | TRBV28
CASSFQLKNEQYF | TGTGCCAGTAGTTTCCAGCTCAAGAACGAGCAGTACTTC | NA | TRBJ2-7 | NA | TRBV19
CSALGLAGGNEQFF | TGCAGTGCTCTTGGGCTAGCGGGAGGCAATGAGCAGTTCTTC | TRBD2 | TRBJ2-1 | many | TRBV20-1
CASSYGSLFRYEQYF | TGTGCCAGCAGTTACGGGTCCCTTTTCCGCTACGAGCAGTACTTC | NA | TRBJ2-7 | medium-sized | TRBV6-5
CASSGTGTGFYNEQFF | TGTGCCAGCAGCGGCACCGGGACAGGATTCTACAATGAGCAGTTCTTC | TRBD1 | TRBJ2-1 | many | TRBV5-4
CASSLYTADEQYF | TGTGCCAGCAGCTTATATACAGCCGACGAGCAGTACTTC | NA | TRBJ2-7 | NA | TRBV7-2
CASSESDFGEQFF | TGTGCCAGCAGTGAATCCGACTTTGGCGAGCAGTTCTTC | NA | TRBJ2-1 | few | TRBV25-1
CSARDLGLAGPETQYF | TGCAGTGCTAGAGATCTGGGACTAGCGGGTCCAGAGACCCAGTACTTC | TRBD2 | TRBJ2-5 | NA | TRBV20-1